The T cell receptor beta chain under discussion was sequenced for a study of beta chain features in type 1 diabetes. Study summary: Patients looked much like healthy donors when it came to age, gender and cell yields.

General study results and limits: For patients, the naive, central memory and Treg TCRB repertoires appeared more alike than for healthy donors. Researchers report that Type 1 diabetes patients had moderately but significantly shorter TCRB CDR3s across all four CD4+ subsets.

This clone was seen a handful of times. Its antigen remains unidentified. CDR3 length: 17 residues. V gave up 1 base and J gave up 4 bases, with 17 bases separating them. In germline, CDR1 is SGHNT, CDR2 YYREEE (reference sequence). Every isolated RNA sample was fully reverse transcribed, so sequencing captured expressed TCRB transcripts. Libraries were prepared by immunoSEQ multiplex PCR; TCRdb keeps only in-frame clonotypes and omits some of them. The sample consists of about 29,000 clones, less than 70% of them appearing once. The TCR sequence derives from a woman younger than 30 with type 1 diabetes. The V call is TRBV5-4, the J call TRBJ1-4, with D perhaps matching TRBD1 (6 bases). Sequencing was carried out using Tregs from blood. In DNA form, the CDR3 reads TGTGCCAGCAGCTTGATGCGGGGGGGCCAGAGTAATGAAAAACTGTTTTTT. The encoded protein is CASSLMRGGQSNEKLFF.